The 24 T cell receptor beta chains below all came from one sample that was sequenced in a study of cytomegalovirus exposure and HLA in healthy donors. PCR used 60 Vbeta primers and 13 Jbeta primers. Profiling relied on immunoSEQ multiplex PCR, and the TCRdb table lists in-frame clones only, not all of them. The repertoire includes around 170,000 clones, over 70% of them detected once, and 3.5% to 4% sits in the top ten. The sample consisted of PBMCs. These receptors came from a man between 45 and 60 years old in good health and CMV-seronegative.

This clone was counted only a few times. The chain is built from TRBV14 and TRBJ2-5; maybe TRBD2 (5 bases). Germline-derived CDR1 and CDR2 are SGHDN and FVKESK. This CDR3 has 14 amino acids. Trimming left V 1 base short and J 11 bases short, with 17 bases between. The CDR3 region has the DNA TGTGCCAGCAGCCAAGGGACTTCTTCGGGGAAGCAGTACTTC. It is translated as CASSQGTSSGKQYF.

V and J are TRBV7-2 and TRBJ2-1; unclear D gene. The CDR3 is made up of 14 amino acids. Looked up from germline, CDR1 is SGHTA and CDR2 is FQGNSA. The germline V and J ends were trimmed by 1 base and 8 bases, with 12 bases remaining between them. The CDR3 DNA follows: TGTGCCAGCAGCTTAGGTAGGCTAGTTCATGAGCAGTTCTTC. Protein sequence: CASSLGRLVHEQFF.

The chain couples TRBV7-9 to TRBJ1-5; TRBD1 might be the D (5 bases). V was trimmed by 3 bases and J by 6 bases, leaving 6 bases between them. Per germline, CDR1 SEHNR and CDR2 FQNEAQ (reference sequence). The CDR3 contains 12 residues. CDR3 residues: CASSFGGQPQHF. For the CDR3, the DNA is TGTGCCAGCAGCTTCGGGGGTCAGCCCCAGCATTTT.

The chain carries TRBV25-1 and TRBJ2-3; D is unclear. With 4 bases removed from V and 11 bases from J, the gap between germline ends came to 10 bases. Germline CDR1 is MGHDK and CDR2 is SYGVNS. The length of the CDR3 is 11 residues. CDR3 sequence (DNA): TGTGCCAGCAGTGGTCCCGGCGGGCAGTATTTT. It translates to CASSGPGGQYF.

The rearrangement links TRBV18 to TRBJ1-5; no clear D gene. V was clipped by 2 bases and J by 2 bases, with 7 bases between them. The length of the CDR3 is 14 residues. Looked up from germline, CDR1 is KGHSH and CDR2 is LQKENI. In DNA, the CDR3 is TGTGCCAGCTCACCAGGCGGAGGCAATCAGCCCCAGCATTTT. It yields the protein CASSPGGGNQPQHF.

The chain links TRBV7-9 to TRBJ2-2; no clear D gene. The germline gives CDR1 SEHNR, CDR2 FQNEAQ (reference sequence). The CDR3 is 15 amino acids. V gave up 6 bases and J gave up 0 bases, with 11 bases separating them. The CDR3 protein is CASRPASANTGELFF. The CDR3, as DNA: TGTGCCAGCAGGCCGGCCAGCGCGAACACCGGGGAGCTGTTTTTT. The full variable domain, with the rest looked up from reference TRBV7-9 and TRBJ2-2, is DTGVSQNPRHKITKRGQNVTFRCDPISEHNRLYWYRQTLGQGPEFLTYFQNEAQLEKSRLLSDRFSAERPKGSFSTLEIQRTEQGDSAMYLCASRPASANTGELFFGEGSRLTVL.

The CDR3 here is CASSLVQTLRTEAFF. CDR3 nucleotide sequence: TGTGCCAGCAGCTTGGTACAGACCTTGAGAACTGAAGCTTTCTTT. This chain connects TRBV5-6 to TRBJ1-1; no clear D gene. Germline CDR1 reads SGHDT; CDR2 reads YYEEEE. The CDR3 sequence is 15 residues long. Trimming shortened V by 0 bases and J by 5 bases, and 14 bases separated the two germline ends.

The chain uses TRBV4-2 and TRBJ2-4, with TRBD2 matching over 9 bases. Losses at the gene ends were 0 bases for V and 0 bases for J; bases not matched to a gene: 3. The CDR3 length is 17 residues. Germline V gives CDR1 LGHNA, CDR2 YNFKEQ. CDR3 sequence (DNA): TGTGCCAGCAGCCAAGACGGCGGGGGGGTAGCCAAAAACATTCAGTACTTC. Translation: CASSQDGGGVAKNIQYF.

Details on this clone: Additional DNA sequences in this sample encode the identical CDR3. The chain carries TRBV19 and TRBJ2-7, with D maybe TRBD2 (5 bases). This CDR3 is built from 14 residues. V lost 3 bases to trimming and J lost 0 bases, with 9 bases between them. Looked up from germline, CDR1 is LNHDA and CDR2 is SQIVND (reference sequence). CDR3 region: CASSIRGSSYEQYF. In DNA, the CDR3 is TGTGCCAGTAGTATTCGGGGAAGCTCCTACGAGCAGTACTTC.

A few counts support this clone. At one end the junction does not follow the germline gene, possibly because of a read error. J is TRBJ1-1 and V is TRBV5-1; TRBD1 agrees at 10 bases. CDR1 and CDR2 (germline): SGHRS, YFSETQ. The CDR3 contains 13 residues. CDR3 nucleotides: TGCGCCAGCAGCTTGGAGGGGACAGGGGAAGTTTTCTTT. Amino acid sequence: CASSLEGTGEVFF.

Of note for this clone: Germline is not matched at one junction end, which may reflect a read error. The rearrangement links TRBV7-7 to TRBJ2-1, with 8 bases lining up with TRBD2. The germline gives CDR1 SSHAT, CDR2 FNYEAQ (reference sequence). This CDR3 contains 13 residues. CDR3 loop: CASSSAGGLEQFF. CDR3 in DNA: TGTGCTAGCAGCTCCGCGGGGGGCCTGGAGCAGTTCTTC.

The chain combines TRBV13 with TRBJ1-1, with a possible D match to TRBD1 (6 bases). V dropped 3 bases and J dropped 6 bases, with 11 bases sitting between them. Germline CDR1 PRHDT, CDR2 FYEKMQ (reference sequence). This CDR3 is built from 13 residues. CDR3 nucleotide sequence: TGTGCCAGCAGCTTTGGGAACAGGGCTGAAGCTTTCTTT. Translating gives CASSFGNRAEAFF.

The rearrangement joins TRBV4-1 to TRBJ1-4; D remains unclear. Germline-derived CDR1 and CDR2 are MGHRA and YSYEKL. The CDR3 length is 13 residues. The V end was cut by 1 base, the J end by 8 bases, with 8 bases between. The CDR3: CASSQVAGEKLFF. CDR3 in DNA: TGCGCCAGCAGCCAAGTCGCGGGGGAAAAACTGTTTTTT.

V gene TRBV6-5 combines with J gene TRBJ1-2; 7 bases are a match to TRBD1. Per germline, CDR1 MNHEY and CDR2 SVGAGI. The CDR3 sequence is 13 residues long. V lost 5 bases, J lost 10 bases, and 10 bases stayed unmatched. The CDR3 DNA follows: TGTGCCAGCAGTGTTGGGACAGTAGGGTCCTACACCTTC. Residues: CASSVGTVGSYTF.

This clone was counted a single time. The rearrangement joins TRBV7-2 to TRBJ1-6; no clear D. This CDR3 is 17 amino acids long. Trimming cost V 1 base and J 3 bases, with 13 bases left between them. CDR1 and CDR2 (germline): SGHTA, FQGNSA. In DNA, the CDR3 is TGTGCCAGCAGCTTAGTGTCTGGGCCAGTCTATAATTCACCCCTCCACTTT. This translates into CASSLVSGPVYNSPLHF.

The chain couples TRBV19 to TRBJ1-1; no reliable D call. Per germline, CDR1 LNHDA and CDR2 SQIVND (reference sequence). The CDR3 totals 17 residues. V was shortened by 5 bases and J by 6 bases, with 25 bases between the two germline ends. The CDR3 bases are TGTGCCAGTAGTTACGGTGGTACGCTTCCTTGGCGGGCTGAAGCTTTCTTT. Translation gives CASSYGGTLPWRAEAFF. Combining the CDR3 with reference TRBV19 and TRBJ1-1 gives the whole variable domain DGGITQSPKYLFRKEGQNVTLSCEQNLNHDAMYWYRQDPGQGLRLIYYSQIVNDFQKGDIAEGYSVSREKKESFPLTVTSAQKNPTAFYLCASSYGGTLPWRAEAFFGQGTRLTVV.

As to this clone: This CDR3 is missing its conserved last phenylalanine or tryptophan, likely due to a read error. This chain links TRBV10-3 with TRBJ1-2; 8 bases fit TRBD1. Trimming at V came to 6 bases and at J to 7 bases, leaving 7 bases not matched to a gene. Germline values: CDR1 ENHRY, CDR2 SYGVKD. This CDR3 contains 13 residues. The CDR3 region has the DNA TGTGCCATCAGATCCGGACAGGGAGGTGGCTACACCCTC. Its translation: CAIRSGQGGGYTL.

The chain joins TRBV19 to TRBJ2-3; 8 nucleotides line up with TRBD1. In germline, CDR1 is LNHDA, CDR2 SQIVND (reference sequence). With V trimmed by 6 bases and J by 5 bases, 7 bases remained unmatched. There are 14 residues in the CDR3. The CDR3 reads CASSTRGLVDTQYF. In DNA, the CDR3 is TGTGCCAGTAGCACCAGGGGGCTGGTAGATACGCAGTATTTT.

In this sample, this clone turned up a few times. The rearrangement links TRBV6-1 to TRBJ1-2; D possibly corresponds to TRBD1 (5 bases). Trimming took 4 bases from V and 4 from J, leaving 7 bases between them. There are 12 residues in the CDR3. Germline V gene lookup returns CDR1 MNHNS and CDR2 SASEGT. The CDR3 region is CASSGQFYGYTF. The DNA for the CDR3 is TGTGCCAGCAGTGGACAGTTCTATGGCTACACCTTC.

The chain combines TRBV5-6 with TRBJ1-3, with D unclear. Germline V gene data show CDR1 as SGHDT and CDR2 as YYEEEE. CDR3 length: 15 amino acids. The germline V and J ends were trimmed by 4 bases and 2 bases, with 13 bases remaining between them. The CDR3 protein is CASSPRPVPGNTIYF. CDR3 in DNA: TGTGCCAGCAGCCCTCGCCCAGTTCCTGGAAACACCATATATTTT.

The chain combines TRBV28 with TRBJ2-3; TRBD1 agrees at 11 bases. The germline V gene has CDR1 MDHEN and CDR2 SYDVKM. The CDR3 length is 16 residues. Germline trimming cut 10 bases from V and 5 bases from J; bases unmatched to any gene: 14. CDR3 loop: CATRAGTGGVGDTQYF. The CDR3 DNA reads TGTGCCACCCGGGCAGGGACAGGGGGTGTTGGAGATACGCAGTATTTT. The variable domain in full, with the rest retrieved from reference TRBV28 and TRBJ2-3, is DVKVTQSSRYLVKRTGEKVFLECVQDMDHENMFWYRQDPGLGLRLIYFSYDVKMKEKGDIPEGYSVSREKKERFSLILESASTNQTSMYLCATRAGTGGVGDTQYFGPGTRLTVL.

The rearrangement joins TRBV10-3 to TRBJ1-1; D is possibly TRBD1 (5 bases). The CDR3 is 14 residues long. The V end was cut by 6 bases, the J end by 4 bases, with 15 bases between. Germline assignment: CDR1 ENHRY and CDR2 SYGVKD. The CDR3 sequence is CAIRENGGGTEAFF. In DNA form, the CDR3 reads TGTGCCATCAGGGAAAATGGGGGAGGCACTGAAGCTTTCTTT.

The genes are TRBV18 and TRBJ1-2; TRBD1 matches at 7 bases. Germline trimming cut 0 bases from V and 7 bases from J; bases unmatched to any gene: 5. Germline values: CDR1 KGHSH, CDR2 LQKENI. The CDR3 is 14 residues long. CDR3 bases: TGTGCCAGCTCACCACCGACAGGGAGAGGTGGCTACACCTTC. Amino acid sequence: CASSPPTGRGGYTF.

This chain links TRBV5-8 with TRBJ2-7, with a possible D match to TRBD2 (6 bases). The CDR3 has 15 amino acids. The germline CDR1 and CDR2 sequences are SGHTS and YDEGEE. The V end lost 0 bases, the J end lost 5 bases, and 15 bases lay between the germline ends. The CDR3 DNA follows: TGTGCCAGCAGCTTGGAAGCAGGCGGGAAAGACGAGCAGTACTTC. Amino acid sequence: CASSLEAGGKDEQYF.